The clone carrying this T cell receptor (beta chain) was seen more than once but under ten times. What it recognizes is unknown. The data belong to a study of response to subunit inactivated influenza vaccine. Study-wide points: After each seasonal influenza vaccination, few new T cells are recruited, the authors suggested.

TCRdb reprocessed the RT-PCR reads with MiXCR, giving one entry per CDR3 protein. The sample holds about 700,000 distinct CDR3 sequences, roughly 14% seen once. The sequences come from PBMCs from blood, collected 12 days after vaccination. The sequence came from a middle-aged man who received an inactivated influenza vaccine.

CDR3 loop: CASSPLGTSGKETQYF. The CDR3 coding sequence is TGTGCCAGCAGCCCCCTTGGGACCTCGGGGAAAGAGACCCAGTACTTC. The chain links TRBV7-7 to TRBJ2-5; either TRBD1 or TRBD2 may supply D (5 bases each). Germline CDR1 and CDR2: SSHAT and FNYEAQ (reference sequence). The CDR3 totals 16 residues. The germline V and J ends were trimmed by 5 bases and 3 bases, with 19 bases remaining between them.